This TCR beta chain was captured in a study of blood T cell repertoires in COVID-19. In the study overall: The United States, Italy and Spain provided the acute and convalescent COVID-19 samples. PBMCs, B-cell-depleted T cells, or T cells provided the cDNA or gDNA that made up the material.

Per the original methods: From reference gene primer amplification, estimates of nucleated cell counts were derived. Produced via immunoSEQ multiplex PCR; TCRdb's table is partial and in-frame only. The DNA was the basis for D and trimming; V, J and clone size are from that table. The table shows roughly 260,000 clones, with approximately 90% occurring only once. Germline V CDR1 and CDR2: SGHRS, YFSETQ. Trimming took 7 bases from V and 5 from J; bases not matched to a gene: 18. The length of the CDR3 is 18 residues. The chain recombines TRBV5-1 with TRBJ2-3; 11 bases line up with TRBD1. This clonotype was obtained from a woman in her forties or fifties who had recovered from COVID-19. Sequencing was performed on peripheral blood. This CDR3 reads CASGSNPPGTGGGDTQYF. CDR3 DNA sequence: TGCGCCAGCGGTTCCAACCCCCCCGGGACAGGGGGGGGAGATACGCAGTATTTT. Full variable domain (rest looked up from reference TRBV5-1 and TRBJ2-3): KAGVTQTPRYLIKTRGQQVTLSCSPISGHRSVSWYQQTPGQGLQFLFEYFSETQRNKGNFPGRFSGRQFSNSRSEMNVSTLELGDSALYLCASGSNPPGTGGGDTQYFGPGTRLTVL.